Reported below is one TCR beta chain. Its specific antigen is unknown. No base qualities exist here, and no much larger clone lies one base off it. This sample is part of a study of blood T cells in healthy people across ages (dated by TCRdb to between 2014 and 2016). In the study overall: In model experiments, template switching captured roughly one uniquely barcoded TCR beta cDNA molecule for every two T cells. Using deep sequencing normalized with unique cDNA molecular identifiers, the study measured how TCR beta repertoire diversity changes with age. The donors were split into four age groups: young (average about 16 years), middle-aged (more than 35), aged (62) and long-lived (approximately 80). To avoid experimental bias, donors of different ages were distributed randomly across sequencing lanes. Two additional independent replicas of 1 million unique cDNA reads from the same blood draw were analyzed for two donors (one aged 18 to 30 and one aged 80 or older). On the study overall, not on this receptor specifically: Estimates of total diversity based on one million sequenced T cells were considered lower bounds and underestimates. The percentage of naive T cells measured by flow cytometry correlated strongly with observed TCR beta diversity. Because the CMV infection status of the donors was unknown, age-related changes in expanded clonotypes may potentially have been confounded. Bulk unsorted PBMC profiling prevented conclusive comparison of naive and antigen-experienced compartments. Observed TCR beta diversity per million T cells fell roughly linearly with age, and a significant reduction was already apparent by age roughly 40. Compared with the aged group, more naive CD4+ T cells, fewer expanded clones and increased TCR diversity were shown by the long-lived group, suggesting age selection.

Library construction relied on 5' RACE. The instrument given in TCRdb is Illumina HiSeq 2500. A second PCR of roughly 6 to 11 cycles was run with a J-beta primer mix and a sample-barcoded 5' primer. A unique molecular identifier was introduced onto each TCR beta cDNA molecule by a template-switch 5' adaptor carrying 12 random nucleotides. Each sample yielded at least 2.5 million CDR3-containing paired-end reads. The Mint cDNA synthesis kit, primed by a TRBC-specific oligonucleotide, was used to synthesize first-strand cDNA from all RNA. Following uracil-DNA glycosylase treatment, a first 18-cycle PCR with universal primers M1SS and BC2_uni_R was performed on all cDNA. The published analysis was carried out like this. Each sample was normalized by randomly selecting 1 million high-quality reads, each carrying a distinct molecular identifier. Instead of being binned into consensus sequences, reads with shared molecular identifiers were discarded. CDR3 identification, clonotype clustering and error correction used MiTCR with a Q25 quality threshold and the strictest error-elimination algorithm. Lower-bound total TCR beta diversity was estimated with a nonparametric unseen species model using Euler transformation. TCRdb reprocessing: public reads trimmed at Q25 with fastp, clones called with MiXCR, in-frame beta chains kept. Rows are combined by CDR3 protein, so each entry shows the most common genes and DNA. TCRdb, not the original authors, processed these V and J calls. For this sample the table gives over a million distinct CDR3 sequences, of which 35% to 55% were detected only once. Jointly, the top ten make up under 20% of the sample.

The approximately 39 donors, aged about 6 to 90 years, were systemically healthy Caucasian individuals from Russia. Each donor gave about 9.7 milliliters of peripheral blood, drawn into EDTA-treated Vacutainer tubes. Ficoll-Paque density-gradient centrifugation was used to isolate PBMCs, with at least 7 million obtained per sample. Total RNA, at least 6 micrograms per sample, was extracted from PBMCs with Trizol reagent. For every donor, flow cytometry on a PBMC aliquot measured the percentage of naive CD45RAhigh/CD27high T cells. Taken from cysteine to phenylalanine, the CDR3 has 13 residues. The kept DNA is CDR3 alone, 39 bases in frame from the first base. The germline V gene supplies CDR1 KGHDR and CDR2 SFDVKD. The germline ends are 11 bases apart after V is trimmed by 5 bases and J by 7 bases.

Rearrangement joined TRBV24-1 to TRBJ2-1; the D gene is not confidently resolved. The sample was blood. The clonotype comes from a woman aged 55-69 years in good health. At the DNA level, the sequence is TGTGCCACCAGTGTCGGGTTCTGGAATGAGCAGTTCTTC. This translates into CATSVGFWNEQFF.